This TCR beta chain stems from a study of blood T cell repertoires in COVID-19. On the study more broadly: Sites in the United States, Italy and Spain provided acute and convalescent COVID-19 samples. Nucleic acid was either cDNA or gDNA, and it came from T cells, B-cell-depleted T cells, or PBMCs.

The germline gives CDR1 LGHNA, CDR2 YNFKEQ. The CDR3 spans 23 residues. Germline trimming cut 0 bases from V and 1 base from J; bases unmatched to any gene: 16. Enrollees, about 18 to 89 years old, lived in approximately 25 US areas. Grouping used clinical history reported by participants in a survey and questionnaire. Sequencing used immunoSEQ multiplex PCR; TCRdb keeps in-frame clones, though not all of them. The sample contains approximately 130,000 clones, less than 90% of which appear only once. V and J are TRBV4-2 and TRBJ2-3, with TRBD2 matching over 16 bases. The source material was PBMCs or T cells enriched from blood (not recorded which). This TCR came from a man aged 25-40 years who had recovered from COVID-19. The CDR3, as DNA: TGTGCCAGCAGCCAAGATAGTTATTTGGGACTAGCGGGAGGGCTTGGCGGCACAGATACGCAGTATTTT. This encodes CASSQDSYLGLAGGLGGTDTQYF.